This T cell receptor (beta chain) was observed in a study of cytomegalovirus exposure and HLA in healthy donors. Study-level information: Early released data comprised about 90 million unique TCRs from HLA-typed donors. Study findings and constraints: The authors enumerated 164 TCR beta chains as linked to cytomegalovirus. Later work showed greater clonal expansion in HLA-associated TCR beta chains than in equally common others.

PCR amplification relied on 60 Vbeta primers (plus 13 Jbeta primers). Only in-frame clones appear in the TCRdb table, and some are missing; sequencing was by immunoSEQ multiplex PCR. Of fewer than 150,000 clones listed, roughly 85% are singletons. Trimming shortened V by 0 bases and J by 5 bases, and 12 bases separated the two germline ends. Germline V gives CDR1 SGDLS, CDR2 YYNGEE. CDR3 length: 14 amino acids. The sample holds a few counts of this clone. Its cognate antigen is unknown. The receptor comes from a man aged 35-49 years in good health and CMV-seropositive. The chain combines TRBV9 with TRBJ2-7; D remains ambiguous. Sequencing was done on a sample of PBMCs. CDR3 protein: CASSVEGAPNEQYF. The CDR3 region has the DNA TGTGCCAGCAGCGTAGAAGGAGCGCCCAACGAGCAGTACTTC.